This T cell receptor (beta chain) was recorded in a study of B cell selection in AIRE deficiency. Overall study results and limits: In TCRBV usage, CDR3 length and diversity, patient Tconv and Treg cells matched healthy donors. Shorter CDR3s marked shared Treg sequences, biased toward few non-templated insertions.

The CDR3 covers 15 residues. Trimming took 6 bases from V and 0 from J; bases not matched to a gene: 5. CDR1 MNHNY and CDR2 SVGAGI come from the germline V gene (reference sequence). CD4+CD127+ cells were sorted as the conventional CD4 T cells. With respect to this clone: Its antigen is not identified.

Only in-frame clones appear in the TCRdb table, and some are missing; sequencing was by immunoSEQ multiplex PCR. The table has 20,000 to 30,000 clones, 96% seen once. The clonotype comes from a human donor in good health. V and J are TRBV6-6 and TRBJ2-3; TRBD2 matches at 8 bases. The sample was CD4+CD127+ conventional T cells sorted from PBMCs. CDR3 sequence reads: CASSFTSGSTDTQYF. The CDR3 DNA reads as TGTGCCAGCAGCTTTACTAGCGGTAGCACAGATACGCAGTATTTT.